Listed below are T cell receptor beta chains from one sample, sequenced in a study of radiation and T cells in renal cell carcinoma. Libraries were prepared by immunoSEQ multiplex PCR; TCRdb keeps only in-frame clonotypes and omits some of them. The table has around 99,000 clones, approximately 82% seen once; the top ten hold around 7.9%. The specimen was blood, collected from a patient whose treatment included radiotherapy and nephrectomy. Receptors originate from a man aged 60-69 years with renal cell carcinoma. The CDR3 runs from the conserved cysteine through the conserved F or W. The D gene is left open where the match is weak. Clone size, where shown, is once, few, many, or a class for clones that have expanded.

V	length	D	J	size	CDR3	DNA
TRBV29-1	14	.	TRBJ1-1	.	CSVKITGSNTEAFF	TGCAGCGTAAAGATTACAGGGTCGAACACTGAAGCTTTCTTT
TRBV11-2	16	TRBD2	TRBJ2-3	.	CASSSLTSGSSDTQYF	TGTGCCAGCAGCTCGCTCACGAGCGGGAGTTCAGATACGCAGTATTTT
TRBV7-2	14	.	TRBJ1-2	.	CASSGQTTNYGYTF	TGTGCCAGCAGCGGACAGACAACTAACTATGGCTACACCTTC
TRBV7-8	12	TRBD1	TRBJ2-1	.	CASAGGGDEQFF	TGTGCCAGCGCAGGGGGCGGGGATGAGCAGTTCTTC
TRBV19	15	.	TRBJ1-4	.	CASSKNQGSSEKLFF	TGTGCCAGTAGTAAAAACCAGGGCAGCAGCGAAAAACTGTTTTTT
TRBV28	13	.	TRBJ2-7	.	CASNQANRYEQYF	TGTGCCAGCAACCAAGCCAATAGGTACGAGCAGTACTTC
TRBV9	11	.	TRBJ1-2	.	CASGRGYGYTF	TGTGCCAGCGGAAGGGGATATGGCTACACCTTC
TRBV27	15	.	TRBJ1-1	.	CASSLGRVRWTEAFF	TGTGCCAGCAGTTTAGGTAGGGTGAGGTGGACTGAAGCTTTCTTT
TRBV4-1	15	.	TRBJ2-5	.	CASSQDYRTRETQYF	TGCGCCAGCAGCCAAGACTACCGGACCAGGGAGACCCAGTACTTC
TRBV18	16	TRBD2	TRBJ2-2	.	CASSPTSGRSTGELFF	TGTGCCAGCTCACCAACTAGCGGGAGATCAACCGGGGAGCTGTTTTTT
TRBV6-5	14	TRBD1	TRBJ1-2	once	CASTHRQGFYGYTF	TGTGCCAGCACCCACCGACAGGGGTTCTATGGCTACACCTTC
TRBV5-1	13	TRBD1	TRBJ2-5	.	CASSRTGAETQYF	TGCGCCAGCAGCCGGACAGGGGCAGAGACCCAGTACTTC
TRBV5-1	17	TRBD1	TRBJ2-3	.	CASSLGGGQGFTDTQYF	TGCGCCAGCAGCTTGGGCGGGGGACAGGGATTCACAGATACGCAGTATTTT
TRBV9	16	.	TRBJ2-2	.	CASSVVGLATSGELFF	TGTGCCAGCAGCGTAGTCGGACTGGCAACCTCCGGGGAGCTGTTTTTT
TRBV11-2	14	.	TRBJ1-2	.	CASRALADNYGYTF	TGTGCCAGCAGGGCCCTGGCGGATAATTATGGCTACACCTTC
TRBV29-1	12	.	TRBJ2-7	.	CSVVLLWDEQYF	TGCAGCGTTGTGTTGCTATGGGACGAGCAGTACTTC
TRBV6-1	13	TRBD1	TRBJ2-3	once	CASSGEQGSTQYF	TGTGCCAGCAGTGGAGAACAGGGGAGTACGCAGTATTTT
TRBV5-1	14	TRBD1	TRBJ2-7	.	CASSLRQGSYEQYF	TGCGCCAGCAGCTTGAGACAGGGGTCCTACGAGCAGTACTTC
TRBV7-2	12	.	TRBJ1-2	.	CASSQSYYGYTF	TGTGCCAGCTCCCAGAGTTACTATGGCTACACCTTC
TRBV11-2	13	.	TRBJ2-4	.	CASSLYRVDIQYF	TGTGCCAGCAGCTTATACAGGGTCGACATTCAGTACTTC
TRBV10-3	15	.	TRBJ1-5	once	CAISGDEVSGQPQHF	TGTGCCATCAGCGGGGATGAGGTTAGTGGTCAGCCCCAGCATTTT
TRBV2	15	.	TRBJ2-5	.	CASSEVTGLGETQYF	TGTGCCAGCAGTGAAGTCACGGGATTGGGGGAGACCCAGTACTTC
TRBV19	16	TRBD1	TRBJ1-2	.	CASGPHPGQGAHGYTF	TGTGCCAGCGGGCCACATCCGGGACAGGGGGCCCATGGCTACACCTTC
TRBV18	15	TRBD2	TRBJ2-5	.	CASSPATSGRETQYF	TGTGCCAGCTCACCCGCGACTAGCGGACGAGAGACCCAGTACTTC
TRBV4-1	13	TRBD1	TRBJ2-7	.	CASSPGQGDEQYF	TGCGCCAGCAGCCCTGGACAGGGGGACGAGCAGTACTTC
TRBV4-3	12	.	TRBJ2-1	.	CASSQGQSRQFF	TGCGCCAGCAGCCAAGGGCAGAGTAGGCAGTTCTTC
TRBV9	15	TRBD2	TRBJ2-3	once	CASSVVAGATDTQYF	TGTGCCAGCAGCGTAGTTGCGGGAGCCACAGATACGCAGTATTTT